A selection of T cell receptor beta chains follows, all from one sample in a study of blood T cell repertoires in COVID-19. Some clones are missing from TCRdb's copy, which holds only in-frame ones; the method was immunoSEQ multiplex PCR. The sample lists 250,000 to 300,000 clones, about nine tenths occurring once. Input material: peripheral blood. These receptors originate from a woman between 25 and 40 years old with COVID-19, enrolled during active disease. The CDR3 runs from the conserved cysteine through the conserved F or W. Fields, in order: J gene, D gene, clone size, V gene, CDR3 protein, CDR3 DNA. D genes are given only for firm matches. Size values are once, few and many counts, or a class for expanded clones, and some rows have none.

>TRBJ2-7|.|.|TRBV11-2
CASSPDSPSSYEQYF
TGTGCCAGCAGCCCTGACAGCCCTAGCTCCTACGAGCAGTACTTC
>TRBJ2-2|TRBD1|.|TRBV6-2/TRBV6-3
CASSWTGSNTGELFF
TGTGCCAGCAGTTGGACAGGGTCGAACACCGGGGAGCTGTTTTTT
>TRBJ2-7|TRBD2|once|TRBV28
CASSMTRGTRQSYEQYF
TGTGCCAGCAGTATGACGCGAGGGACTAGGCAAAGCTACGAGCAGTACTTC
>TRBJ2-1|TRBD2|.|TRBV6-4
CASSEGLARVNEQFF
TGTGCCAGCAGTGAGGGACTAGCGAGGGTGAATGAGCAGTTCTTC
>TRBJ2-3|.|.|TRBV30
CAWSVLKAPSTDTQYF
TGTGCCTGGAGTGTACTGAAAGCGCCTAGCACAGATACGCAGTATTTT
>TRBJ2-2|TRBD2|.|TRBV11-2
CASSLLSGGTGELFF
TGTGCCAGCAGCTTATTGTCGGGAGGTACCGGGGAGCTGTTTTTT
>TRBJ2-7|TRBD2|.|TRBV4-3
CASSPLAGGYEQYF
TGCGCCAGCAGCCCCCTAGCGGGAGGCTACGAGCAGTACTTC
>TRBJ2-7|TRBD1|once|TRBV28
CASSLAARGTEQYF
TGTGCCAGCAGTTTGGCAGCCAGGGGGACCGAGCAGTACTTC
>TRBJ2-7|TRBD2|.|TRBV5-4
CASSLGGLAGVEEQYF
TGTGCCAGCAGCTTGGGGGGACTAGCGGGAGTTGAAGAGCAGTACTTC
>TRBJ1-1|.|.|TRBV5-8
CASSWEGTRRTEAFF
TGTGCCAGCAGCTGGGAGGGGACTCGGAGGACTGAAGCTTTCTTT
>TRBJ1-1|TRBD1|.|TRBV15
CATSRGGQGVEAFF
TGTGCCACCAGCAGAGGGGGACAGGGGGTTGAAGCTTTCTTT
>TRBJ2-1|TRBD2|.|TRBV7-7
CASSPGVASGRDEQFF
TGTGCTAGCAGCCCAGGTGTGGCTAGCGGGAGAGATGAGCAGTTCTTC
>TRBJ1-5|.|few|TRBV6-5
CASRNQVGQPQHF
TGTGCCAGCAGGAACCAGGTTGGGCAGCCCCAGCATTTT
>TRBJ2-1|TRBD1|.|TRBV2
CASSEVPGQGIPNEQFF
TGTGCCAGCAGTGAAGTCCCGGGACAGGGTATTCCAAATGAGCAGTTCTTC
>TRBJ1-4|.|once|TRBV28
CASSSGQNEKLFF
TGTGCCAGCAGTTCCGGACAGAATGAAAAACTGTTTTTT
>TRBJ1-5|.|once|TRBV2
CASSVSRGHNQPQHF
TGTGCCAGCAGTGTGTCTAGAGGTCACAATCAGCCCCAGCATTTT
>TRBJ2-7|TRBD2|.|TRBV7-8
CASSRTSGSTLEQYF
TGTGCCAGCAGCAGGACTAGCGGGAGTACGCTCGAGCAGTACTTC
>TRBJ2-5|TRBD1|.|TRBV7-2
CASGRWTGQETQYF
TGTGCCAGCGGCCGTTGGACAGGCCAAGAGACCCAGTACTTC
>TRBJ1-1|TRBD1|.|TRBV7-3
CASSLKGDRQGGLRSTEAFF
TGTGCCAGCAGCTTAAAAGGGGACAGGCAGGGGGGACTTCGGAGTACTGAAGCTTTCTTT
>TRBJ2-1|TRBD2|few|TRBV7-2
CASSSTSGGYTNEQFF
TGTGCCAGCAGCTCAACTAGCGGGGGCTATACCAATGAGCAGTTCTTC
>TRBJ2-7|.|.|TRBV5-4
CASSLTNLEQYF
TGTGCCAGCAGCCTGACAAACCTCGAGCAGTACTTC
>TRBJ1-4|.|.|TRBV5-6
CASSRGATNEKLFF
TGTGCCAGCAGCCGGGGGGCAACTAATGAAAAACTGTTTTTT
>TRBJ2-1|.|.|TRBV4-3
CASSQERTSFYNEQFF
TGCGCCAGCAGCCAAGAGCGGACATCCTTCTACAATGAGCAGTTCTTC
>TRBJ1-6|TRBD1|few|TRBV7-6
CASSPWTGERNSPLHF
TGTGCCAGCAGCCCCTGGACAGGGGAGCGTAATTCACCCCTCCACTTT
>TRBJ2-7|.|.|TRBV9
CASSVGQTYEQYF
TGTGCCAGCAGCGTAGGGCAGACCTACGAGCAGTACTTC
>TRBJ1-5|.|.|TRBV1
CTSSQGFGVGPQHF
TGCACCAGCAGCCAAGGATTCGGGGTAGGACCCCAGCATTTT
>TRBJ2-6|.|.|TRBV5-6
CASSFSSGANVLTF
TGTGCCAGCAGCTTCAGCTCTGGGGCCAACGTCCTGACTTTC
>TRBJ2-3|TRBD2|.|TRBV15
CATSRRTLAGASTDTQYF
TGTGCCACCAGCAGACGAACCTTAGCGGGAGCCAGCACAGATACGCAGTATTTT
>TRBJ2-7|.|.|TRBV6-8
CASIISTESSYEQYF
TGTGCCAGCATTATCTCGACTGAAAGCTCCTACGAGCAGTACTTC
>TRBJ2-5|.|.|TRBV7-9
CASSSSGAQETQYF
TGTGCCAGCAGCTCTTCAGGGGCACAAGAGACCCAGTACTTC
>TRBJ1-2|TRBD1|once|TRBV27
CASSPAGQGRYGYTF
TGTGCCAGCAGTCCCGCGGGACAGGGGCGCTATGGCTACACCTTC
>TRBJ2-7|TRBD1|.|TRBV4-1
CASSQDPGTGSHEQYF
TGCGCCAGCAGCCAAGACCCCGGGACAGGGTCACACGAGCAGTACTTC
>TRBJ2-4|TRBD1|.|TRBV6-2/TRBV6-3
CASSYHTSTPGQDKNIQYF
TGTGCCAGCAGTTACCACACCTCTACCCCGGGACAGGACAAAAACATTCAGTACTTC
>TRBJ1-2|TRBD1|.|TRBV18
CASSPGQGPQGYTF
TGTGCCAGCTCACCCGGACAGGGACCTCAGGGCTACACCTTC
>TRBJ1-2|TRBD1|.|TRBV5-1
CASSPEGTVGSHGYTF
TGCGCCAGCAGCCCAGAGGGGACAGTGGGTTCACATGGCTACACCTTC
>TRBJ1-5|.|few|TRBV7-2
CASSSGPTSGNQPQHF
TGTGCCAGCAGCTCAGGCCCCACCTCGGGCAATCAGCCCCAGCATTTT
>TRBJ1-1|TRBD1|.|TRBV9
CASSVGGRGRENTEAFF
TGTGCCAGCAGCGTAGGCGGCAGGGGGCGTGAGAACACTGAAGCTTTCTTT
>TRBJ2-2|TRBD2|.|TRBV9
CASSVVPLAGRLQGELFF
TGTGCCAGCAGCGTAGTACCCCTCGCCGGGAGGCTCCAAGGGGAGCTGTTTTTT
>TRBJ2-4|TRBD2|.|TRBV19
CASTLAGGNIQYF
TGTGCCAGTACCCTAGCGGGAGGGAACATTCAGTACTTC
>TRBJ1-5|.|.|TRBV3-1/TRBV3-2
CASSRQYSQPQHF
TGTGCCAGCAGCCGACAGTACTCTCAGCCCCAGCATTTT
>TRBJ2-2|TRBD1|.|TRBV7-3
CASSLGGQGELFF
TGTGCCAGCAGCTTAGGGGGACAGGGGGAGCTGTTTTTT
>TRBJ1-2|.|.|TRBV20-1
CSAAKGDGYTF
TGCAGTGCCGCAAAGGGAGATGGCTACACCTTC